The present T cell receptor beta chain was sequenced within a study of blood T cells in healthy people across ages. Note on this clonotype: Its matching antigen is unknown.

CDR1 is SGDLS, CDR2 YYNGEE, per germline. The CDR3 loop spans 15 amino acids. The V and J ends lost 3 bases and 4 bases respectively, with 16 bases between them. Study results and caveats: In older individuals, TCR beta diversity per million T cells was lower, falling roughly linearly with age.

A sample-barcoded 5' primer and a J-beta primer mix were used in a second PCR of about 7 to 12 cycles. MiXCR was run by TCRdb on the 5' RACE reads, yielding one entry per CDR3 protein. The sample holds 1.5 million to 2 million distinct CDR3 sequences, 49% seen once. Specimen: blood. The TCR originated in a woman between 40 and 55 years old in good health. The gene calls are TRBV9 and TRBJ1-1; D remains ambiguous. The CDR3 is CASSAPGLGGTEAFF. DNA for the CDR3: TGTGCCAGCAGCGCTCCGGGATTAGGTGGCACTGAAGCTTTCTTT.